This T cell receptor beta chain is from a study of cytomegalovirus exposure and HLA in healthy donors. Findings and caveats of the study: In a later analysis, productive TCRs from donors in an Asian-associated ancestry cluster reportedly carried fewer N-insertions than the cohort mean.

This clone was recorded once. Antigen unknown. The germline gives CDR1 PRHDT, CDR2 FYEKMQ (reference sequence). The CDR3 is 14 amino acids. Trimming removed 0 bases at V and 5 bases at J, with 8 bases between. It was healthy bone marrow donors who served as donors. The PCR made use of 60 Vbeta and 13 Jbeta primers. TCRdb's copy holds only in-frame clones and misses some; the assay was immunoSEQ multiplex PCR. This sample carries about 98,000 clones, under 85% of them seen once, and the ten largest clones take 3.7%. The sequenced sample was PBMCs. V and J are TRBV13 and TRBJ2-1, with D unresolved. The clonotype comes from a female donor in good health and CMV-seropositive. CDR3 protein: CASSLGPQNNEQFF. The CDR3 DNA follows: TGTGCCAGCAGCTTAGGTCCGCAGAACAATGAGCAGTTCTTC. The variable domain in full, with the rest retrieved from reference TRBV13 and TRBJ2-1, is AAGVIQSPRHLIKEKRETATLKCYPIPRHDTVYWYQQGPGQDPQFLISFYEKMQSDKGSIPDRFSAQQFSDYHSELNMSSLELGDSALYFCASSLGPQNNEQFFGPGTRLTVL.